Reported below is one T cell receptor (beta chain). The antigen remains undetermined. CDR1 is SGHNT, CDR2 YYREEE, per germline (reference sequence). V trimming: 3 bases; J trimming: 0 bases; junction bases outside the gene matches: 8. The CDR3 length is 17 residues. The sample is drawn from a study of TIL therapy for anti-PD-1-resistant metastatic lung cancer. About the research overall: Half of patients were current or former smokers. Study-level results: After infusion, TIL clonotypes partly replaced peripheral T cells and declined over months.

Time point in this sample: pre-treatment sample, taken before nivolumab and TIL therapy. The libraries were made with immunoSEQ v3. Libraries were sequenced to 1.5 million to 2 million read pairs (survey) or roughly 4.5-6 million (deep). This table comes from immunoSEQ multiplex PCR, and its TCRdb copy is limited to in-frame clones, with some not included. The top ten clones hold about 16% of a sample with some 50,000 clones, around 80% of them seen once. The sequence was obtained from a man between 65 and 85 years old with non-small cell lung cancer. The starting material was blood, obtained at baseline. The chain employs TRBV5-4 and TRBJ2-7, with TRBD2 matching 11 bases. CDR3 loop: CASSSPGLADSSYEQYF. The CDR3 nucleotides are TGTGCCAGCAGCTCTCCGGGACTAGCGGATAGCTCCTACGAGCAGTACTTC.